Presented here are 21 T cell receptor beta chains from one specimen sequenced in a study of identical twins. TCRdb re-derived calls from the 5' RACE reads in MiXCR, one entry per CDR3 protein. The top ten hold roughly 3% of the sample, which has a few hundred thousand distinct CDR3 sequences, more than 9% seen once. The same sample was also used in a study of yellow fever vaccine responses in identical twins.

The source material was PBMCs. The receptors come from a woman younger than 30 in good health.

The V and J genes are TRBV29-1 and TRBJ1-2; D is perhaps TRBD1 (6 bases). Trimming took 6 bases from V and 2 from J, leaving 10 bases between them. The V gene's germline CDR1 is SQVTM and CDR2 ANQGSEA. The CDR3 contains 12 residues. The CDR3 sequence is CSVDRPNYGYTF. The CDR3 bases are TGCAGCGTAGACAGGCCGAACTATGGCTACACCTTC.

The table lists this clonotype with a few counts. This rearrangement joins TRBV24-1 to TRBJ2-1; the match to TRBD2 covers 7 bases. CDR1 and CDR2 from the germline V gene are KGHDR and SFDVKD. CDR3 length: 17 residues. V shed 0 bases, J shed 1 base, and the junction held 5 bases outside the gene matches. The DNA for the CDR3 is TGTGCCACCAGTGATTTGCGGCCTAGCGGTTCCTACAATGAGCAGTTCTTC. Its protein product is CATSDLRPSGSYNEQFF.

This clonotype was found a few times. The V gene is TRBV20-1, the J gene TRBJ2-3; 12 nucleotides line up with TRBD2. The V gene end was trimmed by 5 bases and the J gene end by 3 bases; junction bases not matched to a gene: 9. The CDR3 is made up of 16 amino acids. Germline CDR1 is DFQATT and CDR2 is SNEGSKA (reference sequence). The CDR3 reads CSAHARGTSGTDTQYF. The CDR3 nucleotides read TGCAGTGCTCATGCGAGAGGGACTAGCGGGACAGATACGCAGTATTTT.

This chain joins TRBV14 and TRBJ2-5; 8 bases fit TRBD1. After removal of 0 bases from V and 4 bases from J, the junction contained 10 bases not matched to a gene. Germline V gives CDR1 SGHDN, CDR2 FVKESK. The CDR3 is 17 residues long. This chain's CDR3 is CASSQDKGWTGLETQYF. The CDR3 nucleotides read TGTGCCAGCAGCCAAGATAAGGGATGGACAGGGCTAGAGACCCAGTACTTC.

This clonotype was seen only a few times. This chain's CDR3 is CSASQGALHEQYF. CDR3 sequence (DNA): TGCAGTGCTAGCCAGGGGGCTCTCCACGAGCAGTACTTC. V usage is TRBV20-1 and J usage is TRBJ2-7, with TRBD1 matching over 8 bases. Germline assignment: CDR1 DFQATT and CDR2 SNEGSKA (reference sequence). This CDR3 contains 13 residues. V lost 3 bases to trimming and J lost 5 bases; unmatched junction nucleotides: 6.

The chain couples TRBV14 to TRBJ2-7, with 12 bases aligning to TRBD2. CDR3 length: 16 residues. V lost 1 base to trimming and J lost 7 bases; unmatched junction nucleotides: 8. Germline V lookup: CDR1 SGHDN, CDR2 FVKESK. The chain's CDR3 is CASSQVLLLAGGEQYF. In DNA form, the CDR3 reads TGTGCCAGCAGCCAAGTTCTTCTACTAGCGGGAGGAGAGCAGTACTTC.

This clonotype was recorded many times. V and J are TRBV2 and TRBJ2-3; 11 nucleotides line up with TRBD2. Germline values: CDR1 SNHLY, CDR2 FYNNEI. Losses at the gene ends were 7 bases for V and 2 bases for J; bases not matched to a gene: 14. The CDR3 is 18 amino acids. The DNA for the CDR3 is TGTGCCAGCACCCAGCCCCCTCTAGCGGGGGGTTACACAGATACGCAGTATTTT. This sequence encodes CASTQPPLAGGYTDTQYF.

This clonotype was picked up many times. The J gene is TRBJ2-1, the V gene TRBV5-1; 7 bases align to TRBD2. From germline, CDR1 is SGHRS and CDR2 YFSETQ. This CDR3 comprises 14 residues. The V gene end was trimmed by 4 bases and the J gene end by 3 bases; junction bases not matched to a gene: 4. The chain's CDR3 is CASSPGTIYNEQFF. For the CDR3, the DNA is TGCGCCAGCAGCCCTGGGACTATCTACAATGAGCAGTTCTTC.

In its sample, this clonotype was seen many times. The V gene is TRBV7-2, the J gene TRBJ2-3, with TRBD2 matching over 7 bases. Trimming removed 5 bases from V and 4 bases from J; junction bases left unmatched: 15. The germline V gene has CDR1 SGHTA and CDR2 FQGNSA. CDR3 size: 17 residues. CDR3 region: CASSPRVGGPRADTQYF. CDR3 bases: TGTGCCAGCAGCCCCCGTGTGGGAGGGCCTAGGGCAGATACGCAGTATTTT.

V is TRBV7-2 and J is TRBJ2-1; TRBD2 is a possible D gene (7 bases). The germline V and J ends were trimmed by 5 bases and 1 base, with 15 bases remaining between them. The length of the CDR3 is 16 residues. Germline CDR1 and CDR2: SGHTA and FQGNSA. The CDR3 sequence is CASSAGAGLSYNEQFF. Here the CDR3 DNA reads TGTGCCAGCAGCGCGGGGGCGGGCCTGTCCTACAATGAGCAGTTCTTC.

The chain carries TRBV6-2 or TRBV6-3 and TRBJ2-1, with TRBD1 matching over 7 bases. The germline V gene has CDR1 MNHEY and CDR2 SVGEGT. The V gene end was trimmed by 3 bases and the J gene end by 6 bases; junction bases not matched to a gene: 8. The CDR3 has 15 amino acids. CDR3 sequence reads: CASSYGQVVGNEQFF. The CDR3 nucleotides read TGTGCCAGCAGTTATGGACAGGTAGTGGGCAATGAGCAGTTCTTC.

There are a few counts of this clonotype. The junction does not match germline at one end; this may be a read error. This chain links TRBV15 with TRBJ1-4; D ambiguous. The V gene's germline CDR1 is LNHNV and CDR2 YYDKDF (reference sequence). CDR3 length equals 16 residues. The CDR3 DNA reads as TGTGCCACCAGCGGAATCCCGGGCCCAACTAATGAAAATCTGTTTTTT. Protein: CATSGIPGPTNENLFF.

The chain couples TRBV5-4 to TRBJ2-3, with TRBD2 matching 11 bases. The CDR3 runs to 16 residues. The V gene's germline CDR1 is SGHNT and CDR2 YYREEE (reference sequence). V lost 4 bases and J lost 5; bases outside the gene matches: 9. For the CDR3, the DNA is TGTGCCAGCAGCCCGGAACTAGCGGGGGTCATAGATACGCAGTATTTT. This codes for CASSPELAGVIDTQYF.

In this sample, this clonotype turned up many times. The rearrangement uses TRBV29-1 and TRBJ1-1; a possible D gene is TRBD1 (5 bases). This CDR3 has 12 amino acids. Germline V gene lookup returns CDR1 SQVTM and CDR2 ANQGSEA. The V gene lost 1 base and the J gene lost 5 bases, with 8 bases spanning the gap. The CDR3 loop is CSVEGRGTEAFF. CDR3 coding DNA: TGCAGCGTTGAAGGCCGGGGGACTGAAGCTTTCTTT.

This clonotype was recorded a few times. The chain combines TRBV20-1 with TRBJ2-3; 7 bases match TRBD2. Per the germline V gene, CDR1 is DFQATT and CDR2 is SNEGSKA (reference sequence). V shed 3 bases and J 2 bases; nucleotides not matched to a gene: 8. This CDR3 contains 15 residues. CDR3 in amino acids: CSASASSGLTDTQYF. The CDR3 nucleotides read TGCAGTGCTAGCGCATCTAGCGGCCTCACAGATACGCAGTATTTT.

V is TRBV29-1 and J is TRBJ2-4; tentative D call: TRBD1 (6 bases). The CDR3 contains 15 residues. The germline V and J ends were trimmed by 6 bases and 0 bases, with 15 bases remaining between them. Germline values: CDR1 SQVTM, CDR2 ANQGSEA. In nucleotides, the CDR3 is TGCAGCGTAACTGGACAGCCCGGAGCCAAAAACATTCAGTACTTC. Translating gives CSVTGQPGAKNIQYF.

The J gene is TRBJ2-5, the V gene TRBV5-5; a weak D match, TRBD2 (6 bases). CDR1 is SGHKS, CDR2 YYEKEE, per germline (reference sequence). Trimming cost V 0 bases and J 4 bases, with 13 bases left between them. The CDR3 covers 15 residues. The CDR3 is CASSLAGGRPETQYF. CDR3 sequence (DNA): TGTGCCAGCAGCTTGGCCGGGGGACGCCCAGAGACCCAGTACTTC.

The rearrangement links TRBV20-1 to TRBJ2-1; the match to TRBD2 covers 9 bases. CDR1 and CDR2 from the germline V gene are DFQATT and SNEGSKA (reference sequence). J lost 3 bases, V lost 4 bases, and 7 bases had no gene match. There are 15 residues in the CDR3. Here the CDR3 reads CSAIISGRLYNEQFF. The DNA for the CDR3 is TGCAGTGCTATAATAAGCGGGAGGCTCTACAATGAGCAGTTCTTC.

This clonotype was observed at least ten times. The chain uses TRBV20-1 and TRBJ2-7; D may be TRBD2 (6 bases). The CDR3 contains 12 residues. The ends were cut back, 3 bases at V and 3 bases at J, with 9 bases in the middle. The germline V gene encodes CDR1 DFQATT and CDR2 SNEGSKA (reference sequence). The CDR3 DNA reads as TGCAGTGCTAGGGTGACTAGCTACGAGCAGTACTTC. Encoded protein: CSARVTSYEQYF.

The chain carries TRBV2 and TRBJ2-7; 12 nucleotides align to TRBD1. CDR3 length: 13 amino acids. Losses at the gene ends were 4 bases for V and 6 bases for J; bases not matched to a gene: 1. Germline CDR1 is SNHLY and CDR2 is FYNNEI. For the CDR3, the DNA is TGTGCCAGCAGTGTGGGACAGGGGGCCGAGCAGTACTTC. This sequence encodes CASSVGQGAEQYF.

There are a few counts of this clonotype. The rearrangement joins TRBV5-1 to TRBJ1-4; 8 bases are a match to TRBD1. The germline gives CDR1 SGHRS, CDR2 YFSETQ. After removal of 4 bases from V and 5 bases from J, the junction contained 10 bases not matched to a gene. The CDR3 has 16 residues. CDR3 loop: CASSDSLQGGNEKLFF. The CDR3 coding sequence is TGCGCCAGCAGCGATTCCTTACAGGGGGGAAATGAAAAACTGTTTTTT.